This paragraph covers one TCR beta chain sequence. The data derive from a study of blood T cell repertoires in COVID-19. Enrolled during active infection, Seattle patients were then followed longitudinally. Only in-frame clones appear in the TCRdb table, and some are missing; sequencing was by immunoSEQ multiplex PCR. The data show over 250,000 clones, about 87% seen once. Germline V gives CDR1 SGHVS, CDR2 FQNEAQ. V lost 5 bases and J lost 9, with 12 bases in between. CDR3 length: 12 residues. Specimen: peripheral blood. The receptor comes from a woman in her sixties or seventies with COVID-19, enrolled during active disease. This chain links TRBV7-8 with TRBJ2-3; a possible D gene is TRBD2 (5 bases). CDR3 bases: TGTGCCAGCAGCCGAGGACTGGAAACGCAGTATTTT. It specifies CASSRGLETQYF. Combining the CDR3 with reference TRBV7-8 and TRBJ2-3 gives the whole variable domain GAGVSQSPRYKVAKRGQDVALRCDPISGHVSLFWYQQALGQGPEFLTYFQNEAQLDKSGLPSDRFFAERPEGSVSTLKIQRTQQEDSAVYLCASSRGLETQYFGPGTRLTVL.